These 6 T cell receptor beta chains share one sample of origin, sequenced in a study of T-cell reconstitution after alpha-beta-depleted transplantation in children. Researchers prepared the TCRbeta library using unique molecular identifiers, the study reports. TCRdb passed the PCR reads through MiXCR, listing each CDR3 protein once. The sample consists of about 170,000 distinct CDR3 sequences, 11% of them appearing once. Sequencing used PBMCs, obtained before TCRalphabeta/CD19-depleted stem cell transplant. These receptors originate from a boy under 10 years old with acute myeloid leukemia, due to receive a stem cell transplant.

This clonotype has just a few counts. The V gene is TRBV20-1, the J gene TRBJ2-5; the match to TRBD2 covers 10 bases. V dropped 5 bases and J dropped 4; count of bases not matched to a gene: 22. This CDR3 region has 19 residues. CDR1 and CDR2 (germline): DFQATT, SNEGSKA (reference sequence). Written as DNA, the CDR3 is TGCAGTGCTCCCCTCTGGGCTAGCGGGAGCAGAGGGGTGGGAGAGACCCAGTACTTC. Its protein product is CSAPLWASGSRGVGETQYF.

This clonotype was recorded at least ten times. The V call is TRBV10-1, the J call TRBJ2-1; perhaps TRBD2 as D (6 bases). Trimming shortened V by 1 base and J by 5 bases, and 18 bases separated the two germline ends. CDR1 is WNHNN and CDR2 is SYGVQD in the germline V gene (reference sequence). This CDR3 spans 17 amino acids. The CDR3 nucleotides are TGCGCCAGCAGTGAGTATGGGGAGGCGTTCCTCGACAATGAGCAGTTCTTC. Its translation: CASSEYGEAFLDNEQFF.

There are many counts of this clonotype. This chain uses TRBV5-1 with TRBJ1-5, with D perhaps TRBD1 (5 bases). V was clipped by 0 bases and J by 1 base, with 11 bases between them. This CDR3 is built from 16 residues. CDR1 is SGHRS and CDR2 is YFSETQ in the germline V gene. The CDR3: CASSLGYRGSNQPQHF. In nucleotides, the CDR3 is TGCGCCAGCAGCTTGGGTTACCGGGGGAGCAATCAGCCCCAGCATTTT.

This clonotype showed up many times. The chain joins TRBV10-3 to TRBJ2-3; possible D gene TRBD2, 6 bases. The V end was cut by 7 bases, the J end by 2 bases, with 10 bases between. The germline gives CDR1 ENHRY, CDR2 SYGVKD. This CDR3 is 13 amino acids long. In DNA, the CDR3 is TGTGCCATCACTCCGGGGGTCACAGATACGCAGTATTTT. It codes for CAITPGVTDTQYF.

CDR3: CASSLEVETNEQFF. The CDR3 bases are TGTGCCAGCAGCTTAGAGGTAGAAACCAATGAGCAGTTCTTC. V and J are TRBV7-6 and TRBJ2-1; D is undetermined. Germline CDR1 reads SGHVS; CDR2 reads FNYEAQ. The germline V and J ends were trimmed by 1 base and 6 bases, with 10 bases remaining between them. This CDR3 contains 14 residues.

This clonotype was seen ten or more times. This chain uses TRBV12-3 or TRBV12-4 with TRBJ1-2; D gene uncertain. Trimming left V 1 base short and J 7 bases short, with 16 bases between. The CDR3 length is 15 residues. CDR3 nucleotide sequence: TGTGCCAGCAGTTTAGATAGGGCCGGCCTTATTGGCTACACCTTC. The encoded protein is CASSLDRAGLIGYTF.